This T cell receptor beta chain was observed in a study of T cells in women clearing cervical HPV infection. Overall study context: Women with histologically confirmed HPV16-related CIN3 or worse, 2 with invasive cancer, served as cases.

TCR beta CDR3 amplified by multiplex PCR from 950 to 1,500 ng genomic DNA. Sequencing used immunoSEQ multiplex PCR; TCRdb keeps in-frame clones, though not all of them. The table lists 25,000 to 35,000 clones. CDR3 size: 18 residues. Germline CDR1 is SGHRS and CDR2 is YFSETQ. With V trimmed by 1 base and J by 2 bases, 13 bases remained unmatched. Study-wide points: CIN3+ cases had significantly higher TCR repertoire richness than controls, but evenness did not differ.

Remarks on this clone: What it recognizes is unknown. The CDR3 goes on 3 residues after the read ends, and that part is filled in from the germline J gene.

Sample: blood buffy coat. The chain couples TRBV5-1 to TRBJ2-5; 8 positions agree with TRBD2. This clonotype originated in a woman between 18 and 70 years old with a cervical HPV16 infection that either progressed to CIN3+ or cleared (not recorded which). The covered CDR3 bases are TGCGCCAGCAGCTTGACACCAGCGGGGGCGCTATCGCAAGAGACC. This gives the protein CASSLTPAGALSQET. The complete CDR3 protein is CASSLTPAGALSQETQYF. The whole variable domain, filled in from reference TRBV5-1 and TRBJ2-5, reads KAGVTQTPRYLIKTRGQQVTLSCSPISGHRSVSWYQQTPGQGLQFLFEYFSETQRNKGNFPGRFSGRQFSNSRSEMNVSTLELGDSALYLCASSLTPAGALSQETQYFGPGTRLLVL.